The 23 T cell receptor beta chains presented below share a single source sample, sequenced in a study of neoadjuvant anti-PD-1 for oral cavity cancer. Specified time point: after neoadjuvant nivolumab, at surgical resection. TCRdb keeps only in-frame clones here, not all; method: immunoSEQ multiplex PCR. Of 40,000 to 50,000 clones in the sample, 75% to 80% were seen once. The sequencing used PBMCs, collected after nivolumab (anti-PD-1) treatment. The receptor set was obtained from a person between 40 and 79 years old with oral cavity squamous cell carcinoma.

This clone was counted only a few times. V gene TRBV5-1 combines with J gene TRBJ1-2, with 9 bases that match TRBD1. The germline gives CDR1 SGHRS, CDR2 YFSETQ. Trimming at V came to 0 bases and at J to 2 bases, leaving 5 bases not matched to a gene. There are 16 residues in the CDR3. The CDR3 DNA sequence: TGCGCCAGCAGCTTGGCCGGGACAGGGCTAAACTATGGCTACACCTTC. Translated: CASSLAGTGLNYGYTF.

V gene TRBV6-6 combines with J gene TRBJ2-5; D remains ambiguous. From germline, CDR1 is MNHNY and CDR2 SVGAGI (reference sequence). V lost 4 bases, J lost 0 bases, and 9 bases lay in between. The CDR3 spans 14 residues. The CDR3 spells CASSLTAYQETQYF. CDR3 nucleotide sequence: TGTGCCAGCAGTTTAACAGCTTACCAAGAGACCCAGTACTTC.

The rearrangement links TRBV30 to TRBJ1-4; 7 bases map to TRBD1. CDR1 is GTSNPN, CDR2 SVGIG, per germline (reference sequence). V lost 4 bases and J lost 7; bases outside the gene matches: 12. The CDR3 totals 15 residues. This CDR3 is CAWNLVKGAREKLFF. The CDR3 nucleotides read TGTGCCTGGAATCTTGTAAAGGGGGCGCGTGAAAAACTGTTTTTT.

This clone was seen once. The V call is TRBV7-3, the J call TRBJ2-6; D call uncertain. Germline-derived CDR1 and CDR2 are SGHTA and FQGTGA. The CDR3 consists of 15 residues. V lost 1 base, J lost 3 bases, and 7 bases lay in between. The DNA of the CDR3 is TGTGCCAGCAGCTTAATCCTCCTTGGGGCCAACGTCCTGACTTTC. Its translation: CASSLILLGANVLTF.

The V and J genes are TRBV6-6 and TRBJ1-4, with 7 bases fitting TRBD1. Trimming took 5 bases from V and 8 from J; bases not matched to a gene: 8. This CDR3 has 14 residues. Germline V gene data show CDR1 as MNHNY and CDR2 as SVGAGI (reference sequence). Written as DNA, the CDR3 is TGTGCCAGCAGTGAGATACAGGGGTACGAAAAACTGTTTTTT. Protein product: CASSEIQGYEKLFF.

The chain joins TRBV18 to TRBJ2-7; D is possibly TRBD1 (5 bases). The germline V gene has CDR1 KGHSH and CDR2 LQKENI. Trimming cost V 3 bases and J 6 bases, with 9 bases left between them. The CDR3 covers 12 residues. In nucleotides, the CDR3 is TGTGCCAGCTCACCCGACAGCGTCGAGCAGTACTTC. The encoded protein is CASSPDSVEQYF.

The rearrangement links TRBV5-1 to TRBJ1-1; 7 bases line up with TRBD1. The CDR3 has 14 residues. The germline V gene has CDR1 SGHRS and CDR2 YFSETQ. V was pared by 4 bases and J by 4 bases, with 7 bases of the junction left unmatched. Here the CDR3 reads CASSLQGVGTEAFF. For the CDR3, the DNA is TGCGCCAGCAGCCTGCAGGGGGTGGGCACTGAAGCTTTCTTT.

The chain links TRBV5-6 to TRBJ1-3; D gene uncertain. This CDR3 has 15 residues. Germline-derived CDR1 and CDR2 are SGHDT and YYEEEE. The V gene lost 2 bases and the J gene lost 0 bases, with 9 bases spanning the gap. The CDR3: CASSFVASSGNTIYF. CDR3 DNA: TGTGCCAGCAGCTTTGTTGCGAGCTCTGGAAACACCATATATTTT. Full variable domain (rest looked up from reference TRBV5-6 and TRBJ1-3): DAGVTQSPTHLIKTRGQQVTLRCSPKSGHDTVSWYQQALGQGPQFIFQYYEEEERQRGNFPDRFSGHQFPNYSSELNVNALLLGDSALYLCASSFVASSGNTIYFGEGSWLTVV.

V is TRBV13 and J is TRBJ2-7, with 13 bases that match TRBD2. Losses at the gene ends were 3 bases for V and 7 bases for J; bases not matched to a gene: 3. CDR1 is PRHDT and CDR2 is FYEKMQ in the germline V gene (reference sequence). The CDR3 runs 14 residues. Here the CDR3 reads CASSFGLAGVEQYF. Here the CDR3 DNA reads TGTGCCAGCAGCTTCGGACTAGCGGGAGTGGAGCAGTACTTC.

The rearrangement uses TRBV5-8 and TRBJ2-3, with 7 bases lining up with TRBD2. CDR1 and CDR2 from the germline V gene are SGHTS and YDEGEE. With V trimmed by 0 bases and J by 4 bases, 5 bases remained unmatched. The length of the CDR3 is 15 residues. CDR3 coding DNA: TGTGCCAGCAGCTTGGAAGAGCGGGGTTCAGATACGCAGTATTTT. Protein product: CASSLEERGSDTQYF.

The chain joins TRBV14 to TRBJ1-4, with D possibly TRBD1 on 6 matching bases. The V and J ends lost 1 base and 0 bases respectively, with 18 bases between them. This CDR3 contains 19 residues. Per germline, CDR1 SGHDN and CDR2 FVKESK. The CDR3 DNA sequence: TGTGCCAGCAGCCAAGGGTTAATGGGGACAAGTGCAACTAATGAAAAACTGTTTTTT. It specifies CASSQGLMGTSATNEKLFF.

This clone occurred a few times. The chain combines TRBV19 with TRBJ1-1, with D perhaps TRBD1 (5 bases). The CDR3 length is 15 residues. CDR1 is LNHDA and CDR2 is SQIVND in the germline V gene (reference sequence). Trimming stripped 6 bases from V and 1 base from J, with 15 bases between. The CDR3 DNA reads TGTGCCAGTAGAATGGGAGCTGGGGCGAACACTGAAGCTTTCTTT. As protein: CASRMGAGANTEAFF.

This chain links TRBV15 with TRBJ1-1; D gene ambiguous. CDR3 length equals 14 residues. CDR1 and CDR2 from the germline V gene are LNHNV and YYDKDF (reference sequence). Trimming pared 5 bases from V and 1 base from J, leaving 11 bases between. The CDR3 loop reads CATSSLSGNTEAFF. In nucleotides, the CDR3 is TGTGCCACCAGCTCCCTAAGCGGGAACACTGAAGCTTTCTTT. Filled out from reference TRBV15 and TRBJ1-1, the complete variable domain reads DAMVIQNPRYQVTQFGKPVTLSCSQTLNHNVMYWYQQKSSQAPKLLFHYYDKDFNNEADTPDNFQSRRPNTSFCFLDIRSPGLGDTAMYLCATSSLSGNTEAFFGQGTRLTVV.

On this clone itself: One end of the junction varies from germline; a read error may be responsible. The gene calls are TRBV4-1 and TRBJ1-2; D uncertain. Germline V gene lookup returns CDR1 MGHRA and CDR2 YSYEKL. This CDR3 region has 15 residues. CDR3 in amino acids: CASSQGIQILYGYTF. In DNA form, the CDR3 reads TGCGCCAGCAGTCAAGGTATACAAATACTGTATGGCTACACCTTC.

The rearrangement uses TRBV6-1 and TRBJ1-1; 7 nucleotides agree with TRBD1. V lost 3 bases and J lost 0; bases outside the gene matches: 4. CDR3 length equals 15 residues. Germline V gives CDR1 MNHNS, CDR2 SASEGT. The CDR3 loop reads CASSDPGQLNTEAFF. The CDR3 coding sequence is TGTGCCAGCAGTGACCCGGGACAGCTGAACACTGAAGCTTTCTTT.

This clone was counted a few times. The V call is TRBV19, the J call TRBJ2-2; TRBD1 matches 8 bases. The junction had 14 bases not matched to a gene; V was cut back by 6 bases and J by 5 bases. In germline, CDR1 is LNHDA, CDR2 SQIVND (reference sequence). The CDR3 loop spans 17 amino acids. This chain's CDR3 is CASSPLGQGAMTGELFF. The CDR3, as DNA: TGTGCCAGTAGCCCCCTTGGACAGGGCGCAATGACCGGGGAGCTGTTTTTT. Full variable domain (missing parts from reference TRBV19 and TRBJ2-2): DGGITQSPKYLFRKEGQNVTLSCEQNLNHDAMYWYRQDPGQGLRLIYYSQIVNDFQKGDIAEGYSVSREKKESFPLTVTSAQKNPTAFYLCASSPLGQGAMTGELFFGEGSRLTVL.

This chain links TRBV28 with TRBJ2-3; the D is unclear. CDR1 and CDR2 from the germline V gene are MDHEN and SYDVKM. The V end was cut by 2 bases, the J end by 7 bases, with 4 bases between. The CDR3 extends over 11 amino acids. CDR3 region: CASSLLHTQYF. The CDR3 nucleotides are TGTGCCAGCAGTTTACTGCATACGCAGTATTTT.

V is TRBV21-1 and J is TRBJ2-1. TRBV21-1 is flagged as a pseudogene. CDR3 length: 14 amino acids. Here the CDR3 reads CASSKEKGYNEQFF. CDR3 DNA: TGTGCCAGCAGCAAAGAGAAAGGTTACAATGAGCAGTTCTTC.

This clone was counted once. The chain uses TRBV4-2 and TRBJ2-2; TRBD1 matches at 7 bases. Germline lookup yields CDR1 LGHNA and CDR2 YNFKEQ. The CDR3 contains 16 residues. The V segment lost 0 bases and the J segment 3 bases; nucleotides outside the gene matches: 4. CDR3 in DNA: TGTGCCAGCAGCCAAGAACAGGGGTTTTACACCGGGGAGCTGTTTTTT. Residues: CASSQEQGFYTGELFF.

The chain has TRBV9 and TRBJ1-3, with D possibly matching TRBD1 (6 bases). Germline CDR1 is SGDLS and CDR2 is YYNGEE. V shed 0 bases and J shed 1 base, with 14 bases lying between them. The CDR3 has 17 amino acids. The CDR3 spells CASSVAPQGQSGNTIYF. CDR3 in DNA: TGTGCCAGCAGCGTAGCCCCCCAGGGACAATCTGGAAACACCATATATTTT.

J is TRBJ1-1 and V is TRBV10-3, with a weak D call TRBD1 (5 bases). This CDR3 has 13 residues. Germline CDR1 reads ENHRY; CDR2 reads SYGVKD. V gave up 6 bases and J gave up 0 bases, with 8 bases separating them. CDR3 in DNA: TGTGCCATCAGCGGGACTTTGAACACTGAAGCTTTCTTT. Translated, it gives CAISGTLNTEAFF.

The rearrangement links TRBV6-5 to TRBJ2-7, with 7 bases fitting TRBD2. V shed 8 bases, J shed 0 bases, and the junction held 10 bases outside the gene matches. This CDR3 is built from 15 residues. The germline V gene has CDR1 MNHEY and CDR2 SVGAGI. The CDR3 region is CASSLTSTFSYEQYF. CDR3 sequence (DNA): TGTGCCAGCTCCCTGACTAGCACTTTCTCCTACGAGCAGTACTTC.

The rearrangement joins TRBV5-5 to TRBJ1-1; 9 nucleotides agree with TRBD1. V lost 1 base to trimming and J lost 6 bases; unmatched junction nucleotides: 10. The CDR3 length is 16 residues. Germline V gene sequence: CDR1 SGHKS, CDR2 YYEKEE (reference sequence). This CDR3 reads CASSLLSGTGRAEAFF. DNA of the CDR3: TGTGCCAGCAGCTTGTTGTCGGGGACAGGGAGAGCTGAAGCTTTCTTT.